This T cell receptor beta chain originates from a study of T cells in tumors after PD-1 blockade. Study background: Treatment was either pembrolizumab 200 mg every 3 weeks or cemiplimab 350 mg every 2 weeks. General study results and limits: Clonal replacement, not reinvigoration, is suggested for expanded exhausted CD8+ clones after therapy. Two pre-treatment samples showed no clonal replacement between them.

The V and J ends lost 1 base and 7 bases respectively, with 13 bases between them. CDR1 is SGHTA and CDR2 is FQGNSA in the germline V gene. The CDR3 length is 14 residues. Points on this clone: Antigen unknown.

Clones were sequenced by immunoSEQ multiplex PCR, and TCRdb holds only the in-frame ones, with some missing. The sample includes some 10,000 clones, approximately 70% of them seen just once. The sequencing used tumor tissue, collected after anti-PD-1 treatment. The chain recombines TRBV7-2 with TRBJ1-1; a weak D match, TRBD1 (5 bases). The TCR comes from a human donor with basal cell carcinoma. The CDR3 DNA is TGTGCCAGCAGCTTAGAGGATTGGGACGGTGAAGCTTTCTTT. Its translation is CASSLEDWDGEAFF.